Presented here are 3 T cell receptor beta chains from one specimen sequenced in a study of cytomegalovirus exposure and HLA in healthy donors (TCRdb year 2017). Libraries came from the immunoSEQ multiplex PCR assay. A mixture of 60 forward primers for TCR Vbeta segments and 13 reverse primers for TCR Jbeta segments was used in the multiplex PCR. TCRdb holds this immuneACCESS table with in-frame rearrangements only. Some clones are missing; in checked studies, unresolved V genes explain under half, and the rest has no known cause. Across this sample there are approximately 190,000 clones, with over 75% seen only once. The ten largest make up about 3.8% of the sample. The specimen was PBMCs. The receptors were gathered from a man in his fifties in good health and CMV-seronegative.

The chain links TRBV30 to TRBJ1-2, with D tentatively TRBD1 (6 bases). The CDR3 covers 12 residues. CDR1 GTSNPN and CDR2 SVGIG come from the germline V gene (reference sequence). V lost 0 bases and J lost 4, with 6 bases in between. CDR3 in DNA: TGTGCCTGGAGTGTACAGGGCTATGGCTACACCTTC. This sequence encodes CAWSVQGYGYTF.

The chain links TRBV5-1 to TRBJ1-1; 8 bases align to TRBD1. Germline CDR1 is SGHRS and CDR2 is YFSETQ. V trimming: 4 bases; J trimming: 3 bases; junction bases outside the gene matches: 5. The CDR3 has 14 residues. The CDR3 loop is CASSPYRGDTEAFF. In nucleotides, the CDR3 is TGCGCCAGCAGCCCTTACAGGGGGGACACTGAAGCTTTCTTT.

This clone is a singleton in its sample. V and J are TRBV6-5 and TRBJ2-5, with TRBD1 as a possible D gene (6 bases). Trimming pared 0 bases from V and 5 bases from J, leaving 16 bases between. The length of the CDR3 is 16 residues. Per germline, CDR1 MNHEY and CDR2 SVGAGI. The CDR3 DNA is TGTGCCAGCAGTTACTCCGGGACATCCCGGCAGGAGACCCAGTACTTC. Translating gives CASSYSGTSRQETQYF.